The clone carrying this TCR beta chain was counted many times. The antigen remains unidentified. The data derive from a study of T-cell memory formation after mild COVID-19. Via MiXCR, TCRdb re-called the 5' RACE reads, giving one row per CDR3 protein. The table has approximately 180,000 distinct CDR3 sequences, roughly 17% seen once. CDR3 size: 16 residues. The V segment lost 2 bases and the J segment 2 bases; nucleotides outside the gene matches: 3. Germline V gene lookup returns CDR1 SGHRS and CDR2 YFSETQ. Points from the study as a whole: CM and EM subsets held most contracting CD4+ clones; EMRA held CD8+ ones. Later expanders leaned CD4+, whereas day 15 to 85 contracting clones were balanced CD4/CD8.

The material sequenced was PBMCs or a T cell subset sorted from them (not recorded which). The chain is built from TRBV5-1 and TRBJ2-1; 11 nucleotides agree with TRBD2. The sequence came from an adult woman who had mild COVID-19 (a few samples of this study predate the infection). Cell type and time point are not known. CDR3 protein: CASSFSGGAAYNEQFF. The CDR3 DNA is TGCGCCAGCAGCTTTAGCGGGGGGGCCGCCTACAATGAGCAGTTCTTC.